These 8 T cell receptor beta chains originate from one sample sequenced in a study of blood T cell repertoires in COVID-19. Profiled with immunoSEQ multiplex PCR; TCRdb holds only in-frame clones, not every one. The sample holds tens of thousands of clones; roughly 80% are singletons and the top ten take 3.5% to 4%. Sequenced: PBMCs or T cells enriched from blood (not recorded which). All receptors come from a woman in her thirties or forties with acute COVID-19.

The gene calls are TRBV5-6 and TRBJ2-6, with TRBD1 matching 8 bases. The J segment lost 0 bases and the V segment lost 4 bases, leaving 9 bases of the junction unmatched. The germline CDR1 and CDR2 sequences are SGHDT and YYEEEE. The CDR3 extends over 18 amino acids. CDR3 amino acids: CASSPVGQEVSGANVLTF. The DNA for the CDR3 is TGTGCCAGCAGCCCCGTGGGACAGGAAGTCTCTGGGGCCAACGTCCTGACTTTC.

This chain connects TRBV12-3 or TRBV12-4 to TRBJ2-7, with D perhaps matching TRBD1 (5 bases). The CDR3 length is 13 residues. V was shortened by 4 bases and J by 2 bases, with 9 bases between the two germline ends. CDR3 in amino acids: CASSWTWTYEQYF. CDR3 DNA sequence: TGTGCCAGCAGTTGGACATGGACCTACGAGCAGTACTTC.

The rearrangement uses TRBV10-2 and TRBJ2-7; no clear D gene. The CDR3 extends over 13 amino acids. With 3 bases removed from V and 4 bases from J, the gap between germline ends came to 10 bases. The germline gives CDR1 WSHSY, CDR2 SAAADI. The CDR3 bases are TGCGCCAGCAGTGACGAGATAAATTACGAGCAGTACGTC. This encodes CASSDEINYEQYV.

The chain couples TRBV3-1 (or the pseudogene TRBV3-2) to TRBJ2-3; 9 nucleotides agree with TRBD2. The germline gives CDR1 LGHDT, CDR2 YNNKEL (reference sequence). The CDR3 sequence is 16 residues long. V dropped 1 base and J dropped 5; count of bases not matched to a gene: 7. Here the CDR3 DNA reads TGTGCCAGCAGCCAAGGGGGTAGCGGGAGAGAAGATACGCAGTATTTT. Its protein is CASSQGGSGREDTQYF.

This clone was seen more than once but under ten times. The chain combines TRBV11-2 with TRBJ2-1; tentatively, D is TRBD1 (6 bases). Germline CDR1 reads SGHAT; CDR2 reads FQNNGV. V gave up 2 bases and J gave up 3 bases, with 8 bases separating them. CDR3 size: 14 residues. The DNA of the CDR3 is TGTGCCAGCAGCTTATTGGACAGCTACAATGAGCAGTTCTTC. It encodes CASSLLDSYNEQFF.

In this sample, this clone is medium-sized. This rearrangement joins TRBV9 to TRBJ2-3; 10 nucleotides agree with TRBD2. The germline CDR1 and CDR2 sequences are SGDLS and YYNGEE. This CDR3 has 19 amino acids. After removal of 0 bases from V and 1 base from J, the junction contained 11 bases not matched to a gene. The CDR3 nucleotides read TGTGCCAGCAGCGTAGCCCCCCCACTAGCGGGACTCGGCACAGATACGCAGTATTTT. Protein: CASSVAPPLAGLGTDTQYF.

V usage is TRBV7-9 and J usage is TRBJ1-2; no clear D gene. V lost 2 bases and J 5 bases, leaving 6 bases between the germline ends. Germline lookup yields CDR1 SEHNR and CDR2 FQNEAQ (reference sequence). This CDR3 contains 12 residues. The CDR3 sequence is CASSLTPYGYTF. CDR3 bases: TGTGCCAGCAGCTTAACACCTTATGGCTACACCTTC.

Only one count was recorded for this clone. The chain joins TRBV5-4 to TRBJ1-1; no reliable D call. CDR3 size: 16 residues. The V gene lost 4 bases and the J gene lost 1 base, with 17 bases spanning the gap. CDR1 is SGHNT, CDR2 YYREEE, per germline (reference sequence). CDR3 coding DNA: TGTGCCAGCAGCAAAGGCGGGGTTATAAGGAACACTGAAGCTTTCTTT. Protein: CASSKGGVIRNTEAFF.